The entry that follows covers one T cell receptor (beta chain) sequence. The source of the sample is a study of control samples from healthy donors and cancer patients. Repertoires were generated with immunoSEQ multiplex PCR, while TCRdb's copy carries only in-frame clones and drops some. The table shows some 66,000 clones, with 85% occurring only once. This CDR3 is built from 15 residues. CDR1 is SNHLY, CDR2 FYNNEI, per germline. Between the trimmed V and J ends, which lost 6 bases and 0 bases, there was a span of 12 bases. This receptor was taken from a man between 40 and 49 years old in good health. Material: blood. V and J are TRBV2 and TRBJ1-3; possibly TRBD1 for D (5 bases). CDR3 sequence: CASRRQLSSGNTIYF. CDR3 sequence (DNA): TGTGCCAGCAGACGACAGCTAAGCTCTGGAAACACCATATATTTT.